This is a list of T cell receptor beta chains from one sample in a study of blood T cell repertoires in COVID-19. Profiled with immunoSEQ multiplex PCR; TCRdb holds only in-frame clones, not every one. Altogether about 210,000 clones are present, about 88% being singletons, with the ten largest covering 1.5% to 2%. The sample comprised peripheral blood. These TCRs come from an older man with acute or convalescent COVID-19. The CDR3 runs from the conserved cysteine through the conserved F or W. A D gene is named only where the DNA matches it firmly. The listing skips clone size in some rows; elsewhere it reads once, few, many or a size class.

d_call,v_call,clone_size,j_call,cdr3_aa,cdr3_nt
TRBD1,TRBV6-1,NA,TRBJ1-2,CASSDGGGYGYTF,TGTGCCAGCAGTGATGGAGGGGGCTACGGCTACACCTTC
TRBD2,TRBV6-5,NA,TRBJ2-3,CASSRTSGSADTQYF,TGTGCCAGCAGTAGGACTAGCGGGAGCGCAGATACGCAGTATTTT
NA,TRBV2,NA,TRBJ2-5,CASLGGVGETQYF,TGTGCCAGCTTGGGGGGAGTTGGCGAGACCCAGTACTTC
TRBD1,TRBV3-1/TRBV3-2,NA,TRBJ1-1,CASDPGAGGTEAFF,TGTGCCAGCGACCCGGGGGCAGGGGGCACTGAAGCTTTCTTT
NA,TRBV27,NA,TRBJ2-1,CASSLRGSSYNEQFF,TGTGCCAGCAGTTTAAGAGGGAGCTCCTACAATGAGCAGTTCTTC
TRBD1,TRBV28,NA,TRBJ1-3,CASSLVPGQGNTIYF,TGTGCCAGCAGTTTAGTCCCGGGACAGGGAAACACCATATATTTT
NA,TRBV28,NA,TRBJ2-1,CATYEQGTHEQFF,TGTGCCACCTACGAACAGGGAACCCATGAGCAGTTCTTC
TRBD2,TRBV3-1/TRBV3-2,NA,TRBJ2-7,CASSQGAVGSGAYEQYF,TGTGCCAGCAGCCAAGGGGCGGTGGGTAGCGGGGCCTACGAGCAGTACTTC
NA,TRBV14,NA,TRBJ2-7,CASSSAGGSEQYF,TGTGCCAGCAGCTCCGCCGGAGGTAGCGAGCAGTACTTC
NA,TRBV6-5,NA,TRBJ2-1,CASSYGRERVREQFF,TGTGCCAGCAGTTACGGACGGGAGCGGGTGAGGGAGCAGTTCTTC
TRBD1,TRBV7-2,NA,TRBJ1-5,CASSRRQGSNQPQHF,TGTGCCAGCAGCCGCCGACAGGGCAGCAATCAGCCCCAGCATTTT
NA,TRBV19,NA,TRBJ1-2,CASRQGQYGGYTF,TGTGCCAGTAGGCAGGGTCAGTACGGTGGCTACACCTTC
NA,TRBV27,NA,TRBJ2-5,CASSPGVEQTQYF,TGTGCCAGCAGCCCGGGAGTGGAACAGACCCAGTACTTC
TRBD2,TRBV7-9,once,TRBJ2-7,CASSSTSGIGEQYF,TGTGCCAGCAGCTCGACTAGCGGGATTGGCGAGCAGTACTTC
NA,TRBV29-1,NA,TRBJ2-3,CSVQAGSGADTQYF,TGCAGCGTTCAGGCGGGATCTGGGGCAGATACGCAGTATTTT
TRBD2,TRBV5-1,NA,TRBJ2-1,CASSLGLAEQFF,TGCGCCAGCAGCCTGGGACTAGCTGAGCAGTTCTTC
TRBD1,TRBV5-1,NA,TRBJ2-7,CASSQGGQGGEQYF,TGCGCCAGCAGCCAAGGGGGACAGGGGGGAGAGCAGTACTTC